This TCR beta chain appears in the sequencing data of a study of blood T cell repertoires in COVID-19. Clones were read by immunoSEQ multiplex PCR, and TCRdb kept only the in-frame ones, dropping some. The sample yields 100,000 or so clones, 70% to 90% seen once. Concerning this clone: Compared with germline, one end of the junction differs, possibly owing to a read error.

This CDR3 region has 15 residues. CDR1 SGHTA and CDR2 FQGNSA come from the germline V gene. Sequenced material: peripheral blood. This sequence was found in a man aged 60-69 years with acute or convalescent COVID-19. This sequence joins TRBV7-2 and TRBJ1-1, with 11 positions matching TRBD1. The CDR3 is CASSLAGTGGTEAFF. In nucleotides, the CDR3 is TGTGCCAGCAGCCTAGCAGGGACAGGGGGCACTGAAGCTTTCTTT.